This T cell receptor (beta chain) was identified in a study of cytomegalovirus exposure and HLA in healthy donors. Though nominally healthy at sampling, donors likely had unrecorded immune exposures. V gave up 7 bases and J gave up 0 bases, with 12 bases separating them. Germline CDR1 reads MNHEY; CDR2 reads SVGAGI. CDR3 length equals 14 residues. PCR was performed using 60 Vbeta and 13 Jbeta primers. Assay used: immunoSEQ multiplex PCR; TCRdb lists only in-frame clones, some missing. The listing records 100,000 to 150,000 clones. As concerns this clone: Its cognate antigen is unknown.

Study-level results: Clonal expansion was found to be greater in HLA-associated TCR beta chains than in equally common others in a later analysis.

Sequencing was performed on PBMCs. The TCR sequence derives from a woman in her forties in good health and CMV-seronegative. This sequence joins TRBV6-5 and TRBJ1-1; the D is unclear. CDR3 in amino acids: CASKAGTMNTEAFF. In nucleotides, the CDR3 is TGTGCCAGCAAGGCAGGAACCATGAACACTGAAGCTTTCTTT.